This T cell receptor beta chain was sequenced in a study of Graves' ophthalmopathy and Graves' hyperthyroidism. Researchers took RNA transcripts and amplified TCR beta CDR3 regions from them. After a first-round RT-PCR with HTBI primers, a second-round multiplex PCR was run. Using its own MiXCR run on the multiplex PCR reads, TCRdb lists one record per CDR3 protein. This sample has hundreds of thousands of distinct CDR3 sequences, with roughly 50% found just once. If patients had other autoimmune diseases, uncontrolled infections, pregnancy or lactation, they were excluded. In this sample, this clonotype turned up a few times. The CDR3 runs to 13 residues. CDR1 DFQATT and CDR2 SNEGSKA come from the germline V gene (reference sequence). V shed 0 bases and J shed 11 bases, with 16 bases lying between them.

The source of this sequence is an adult man with Graves' ophthalmopathy. J is TRBJ1-1 and V is TRBV20-1, with no clear D. The sample taken for sequencing was peripheral blood. CDR3 protein: CSARDLKASGAFF. In DNA form, the CDR3 reads TGCAGTGCTAGAGATCTAAAGGCCAGTGGGGCTTTCTTT.